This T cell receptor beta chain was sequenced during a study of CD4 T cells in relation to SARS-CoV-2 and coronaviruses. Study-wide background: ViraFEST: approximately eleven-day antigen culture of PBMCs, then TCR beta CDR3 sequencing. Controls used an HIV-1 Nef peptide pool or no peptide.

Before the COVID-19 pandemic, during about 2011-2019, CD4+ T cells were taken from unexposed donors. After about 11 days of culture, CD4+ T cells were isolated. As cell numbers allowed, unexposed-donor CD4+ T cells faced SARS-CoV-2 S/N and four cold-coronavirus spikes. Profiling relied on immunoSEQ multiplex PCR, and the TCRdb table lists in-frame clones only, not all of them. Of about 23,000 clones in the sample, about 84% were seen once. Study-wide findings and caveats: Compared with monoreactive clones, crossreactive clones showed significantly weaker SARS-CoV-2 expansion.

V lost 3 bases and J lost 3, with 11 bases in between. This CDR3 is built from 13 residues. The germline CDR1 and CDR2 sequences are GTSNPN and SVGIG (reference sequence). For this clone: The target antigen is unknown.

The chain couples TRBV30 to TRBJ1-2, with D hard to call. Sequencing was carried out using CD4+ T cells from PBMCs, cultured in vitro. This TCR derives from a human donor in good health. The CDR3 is CAWSRSSDYGYTF. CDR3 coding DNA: TGTGCCTGGAGCCGTAGTAGCGACTATGGCTACACCTTC. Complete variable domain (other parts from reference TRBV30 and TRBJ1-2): SQTIHQWPATLVQPVGSPLSLECTVEGTSNPNLYWYRQAAGRGLQLLFYSVGIGQISSEVPQNLSASRPQDRQFILSSKKLLLSDSGFYLCAWSRSSDYGYTFGSGTRLTVV.